This entry is about one T cell receptor beta chain. What it recognizes is unknown. The CDR3 covers 15 residues. CDR1 SGHRS and CDR2 YFSETQ come from the germline V gene. Losses at the gene ends were 6 bases for V and 7 bases for J; bases not matched to a gene: 11. Library preparation tagged each individual cDNA molecule with a unique molecular identifier. TCRdb independently ran MiXCR on the RACE reads; one entry per CDR3 protein. Of 90,000 to 110,000 distinct CDR3 sequences in the sample, 9% to 9.5% are singletons; the top ten hold approximately 2.8%. These data belong to a study of human T cells and chemical hapten exposure. Described time point: patch test 2, 6 weeks after DPC sensitization. The treatment is: therapeutic diphenylcyclopropenone sensitization with weekly scalp DPC. In every case, blood was obtained before the patch test was applied. Total RNA extraction was carried out from unfractionated whole blood.

Whole-study results and caveats: Since the donors had alopecia, their immune response may not be the same as that of healthy people.

V gene TRBV5-1 combines with J gene TRBJ2-7; 12 bases fit TRBD1. This sequence was found in a woman aged 40 to 55 with alopecia areata. Some clones in this sample may be carry-over from other donors' samples. The material sequenced was whole blood, taken in connection with sensitization to the hapten diphenylcyclopropenone (DPC). The CDR3 DNA follows: TGCGCCAGCAAATTTGGGGGACAGGGGGCTAAGGAGCAGTACTTC. Residues: CASKFGGQGAKEQYF. Variable domain in full (rest from reference TRBV5-1 and TRBJ2-7): KAGVTQTPRYLIKTRGQQVTLSCSPISGHRSVSWYQQTPGQGLQFLFEYFSETQRNKGNFPGRFSGRQFSNSRSEMNVSTLELGDSALYLCASKFGGQGAKEQYFGPGTRLTVT.